The entry that follows covers one T cell receptor beta chain sequence. Its antigen is not identified. This specimen belongs to a study of OX40 agonist ivuxolimab in advanced cancers. Looking at the study overall: In this trial design, patients received ivuxolimab intravenously at 0.01 to 10 mg/kg every 2 weeks. Mean age approximately 66 years, range 23 to 79; approximately 80% male. Partial responses, seen in three patients, involved one hepatocellular carcinoma and two cutaneous melanomas. Study-wide points: Among the least clonally expanded were partial responders at 0.1-3.0 mg/kg.

This table comes from immunoSEQ multiplex PCR, and its TCRdb copy is limited to in-frame clones, with some not included. Of about 58,000 clones listed, 75% to 85% were seen once; the top ten hold about 0.74%. The V gene end was trimmed by 2 bases and the J gene end by 1 base; junction bases not matched to a gene: 8. Germline V CDR1 and CDR2: SNHLY, FYNNEI. The CDR3 runs 17 residues. This sequence originates from an adult with an advanced solid tumor such as melanoma, head and neck, liver or kidney cancer. The rearrangement joins TRBV2 to TRBJ2-3; 8 bases align to TRBD2. The sequencing used CD4+ or CD8+ T cells sorted from blood, collected in a trial of the OX40 agonist ivuxolimab. CDR3: CASSEFLGGGGTDTQYF. DNA for the CDR3: TGTGCCAGCAGTGAATTCCTCGGGGGGGGCGGCACAGATACGCAGTATTTT.